A selection of T cell receptor beta chains follows, all from one sample in a study of T cells after yellow fever vaccination. Using its own MiXCR run on the 5' RACE reads, TCRdb lists one record per CDR3 protein. The sample contains about 510,000 distinct CDR3 sequences, about a fifth of which appear only once. The sample consisted of PBMCs, taken approximately 22 days after the first yellow fever vaccination. Every receptor here comes from a man aged 18 to 30 who received the YFV17D yellow fever vaccine. CDR3s include the opening cysteine and the closing phenylalanine or tryptophan. D genes are given only for firm matches. Some rows mark clone size as missing; the rest say once, few, many or name a class of expanded clone.

>TRBJ1-5|.|few|TRBV9
TGTGCCAGCAGCGTAGCCGGTTCCAGCAATCAGCCCCAGCATTTT
CASSVAGSSNQPQHF
>TRBJ2-7|.|.|TRBV7-9
TGTGCCAGCAGCTTAGGACAGCCCGAGCAGTACTTC
CASSLGQPEQYF
>TRBJ2-5|TRBD1|many|TRBV20-1
TGCAGTGCGCCAGGGGGCGAGACCCAGTACTTC
CSAPGGETQYF
>TRBJ2-2|TRBD1|few|TRBV24-1
TGTGCCACCAGTGAAAAACCCGGGACAGCGAACACCGGGGAGCTGTTTTTT
CATSEKPGTANTGELFF
>TRBJ2-4|.|few|TRBV19
TGTGCCAGTAGTATAAAACGGACGGGGGCCAAAAACATTCAGTACTTC
CASSIKRTGAKNIQYF
>TRBJ2-2|TRBD2|.|TRBV5-5
TGTGCCAGCAGCTTGGCTCTGACGGGGGGGCCAACCGGGGAGCTGTTTTTT
CASSLALTGGPTGELFF
>TRBJ2-3|.|few|TRBV20-1
TGCAGTGCTAGAGATTGGCTAAACACAGATACGCAGTATTTT
CSARDWLNTDTQYF
>TRBJ2-3|TRBD2|.|TRBV5-6
TGTGCCATCAGTTTTAGCGGGGGGGCCGGCGCAGATACGCAGTATTTT
CAISFSGGAGADTQYF
>TRBJ1-4|.|.|TRBV7-6
TGTGCCAGCAGCTTCGGGACAACTAATGAAAAACTGTTTTTT
CASSFGTTNEKLFF
>TRBJ1-4|.|few|TRBV4-1
TGCGCCAGCAGCCAAGGGTGGCCGCGAGCAACTAATGAAAAACTGTTTTTT
CASSQGWPRATNEKLFF
>TRBJ2-5|TRBD2|.|TRBV18
TGTGCCAGCTCACCAAGCGGGGGGGCCGTAAGAGAGACCCAGTACTTC
CASSPSGGAVRETQYF
>TRBJ1-6|.|.|TRBV18
TGTGCCAGCTCGACCGACTTAGTGGGGGGTTCACCCCTCCACTTT
CASSTDLVGGSPLHF
>TRBJ2-3|.|few|TRBV12-3/TRBV12-4
TGTGCCAGCAGTTTAGCTTCGGGGGCAGACACAGATACGCAGTATTTT
CASSLASGADTDTQYF
>TRBJ2-1|.|.|TRBV7-2
TGTGCCAGCAGCTTACTAGGGCAGGAGCAGTTCTTC
CASSLLGQEQFF
>TRBJ2-7|.|.|TRBV20-1
TGCAGTGCTAGAGAGGGCAACCGCTACGAGCAGTACTTC
CSAREGNRYEQYF
>TRBJ1-1|.|few|TRBV28
TGTGCCAGCAGAATAGGGAACACTGAAGCTTTCTTT
CASRIGNTEAFF
>TRBJ2-5|.|.|TRBV20-1
TGCAGTGCTAGAGATCCCTCTGAGACCCAGTACTTC
CSARDPSETQYF
>TRBJ1-1|.|.|TRBV4-3
TGCGCCAGCAGCCAAGATCTTGAATGGACTGAAGCTTTCTTT
CASSQDLEWTEAFF
>TRBJ1-6|TRBD1|few|TRBV19
TGTGCCAGTAGCAGGGGACAGTTTAATTCACCCCTCCACTTT
CASSRGQFNSPLHF
>TRBJ1-4|.|few|TRBV7-2
TGTGCCAGCAGCCCAGGACAGTGGGAAAAACTGTTTTTT
CASSPGQWEKLFF
>TRBJ1-1|.|.|TRBV20-1
TGCAGTGCTAGAGCGGTCGGTTTAGGAAACACTGAAGCTTTCTTT
CSARAVGLGNTEAFF
>TRBJ2-1|TRBD2|few|TRBV5-1
TGCGCCAGCAGCTTGGCACCCGGGGGGGCGCTTAATGAGCAGTTCTTC
CASSLAPGGALNEQFF
>TRBJ2-2|TRBD1|.|TRBV7-2
TGTGCCAGCAGCTTCCAGGGGGCCCCGAACACCGGGGAGCTGTTTTTT
CASSFQGAPNTGELFF
>TRBJ1-5|.|few|TRBV7-9
TGTGCCAGCAGCCTTACAGGGTGGGATCAGCCCCAGCATTTT
CASSLTGWDQPQHF
>TRBJ1-2|.|few|TRBV7-2
TGTGCCAGCAGCTTAGCCACAGCATTTGGAGGGGGCTACACCTTC
CASSLATAFGGGYTF
>TRBJ2-2|.|once|TRBV4-2
TGTGCCAGCAGCCAAGATAGCGGACTTGGTCCCGGGGAGCTGTTTTTT
CASSQDSGLGPGELFF
>TRBJ1-6|.|.|TRBV7-3
TGTGCCAGCAGCCGAGTCGGAGCCTATAATTCACCCCTCCACTTT
CASSRVGAYNSPLHF
>TRBJ2-1|.|few|TRBV11-2
TGTGCCAGCAGCTTGATCAGGGTTCAAGAAAGTGAGCAGTTCTTC
CASSLIRVQESEQFF
>TRBJ1-5|.|.|TRBV19
TGTGCCAGTAGTATCTCAGGGCTGAGCAATCAGCCCCAGCATTTT
CASSISGLSNQPQHF
>TRBJ2-7|TRBD2|.|TRBV10-3
TGTGCCATCAGCGGCCTAGCGGGGGGGCAGGAGCAGTACTTC
CAISGLAGGQEQYF
>TRBJ2-2|TRBD2|.|TRBV24-1
TGTGCCACCAGTGATGCGGGGGGGCCTCTTTCCGGGGAGCTGTTTTTT
CATSDAGGPLSGELFF
>TRBJ1-4|.|.|TRBV12-3/TRBV12-4
TGTGCCAGCAGTTTAGAGGGTCAGTTGGTAGCTAATGAAAAACTGTTTTTT
CASSLEGQLVANEKLFF
>TRBJ2-1|TRBD2|.|TRBV5-1
TGCGCCAGCAGCCCGGGGGGTTCCCTCGAGCAGTTCTTC
CASSPGGSLEQFF
>TRBJ2-7|.|few|TRBV7-8
TGTGCCAGCAAAGCGGGCCCGTCCGACGAGCAGTACTTC
CASKAGPSDEQYF
>TRBJ2-6|.|.|TRBV7-2
TGTGCCAGCAGCTTCAATTTCGGGGCCAACGTCCTGACTTTC
CASSFNFGANVLTF
>TRBJ2-7|.|.|TRBV4-2
TGTGCCAGCAGCCAAGTAGGGAAGGGGGAAGAGGACGAGCAGTACTTC
CASSQVGKGEEDEQYF
>TRBJ1-4|.|few|TRBV4-1
TGCGCCAGCAGCCTTATAGCCTACATCGGCGAAAAACTGTTTTTT
CASSLIAYIGEKLFF
>TRBJ1-3|.|few|TRBV9
TGTGCCAGCAGCGTAGGAGTGGGCTCTGGAAACACCATATATTTT
CASSVGVGSGNTIYF
>TRBJ1-3|.|.|TRBV3-1
TGTGCCAGCAGCCAAGTGCCTGGAAACACCATATATTTT
CASSQVPGNTIYF
>TRBJ1-2|.|.|TRBV29-1
TGCAGCGTTGAACAGGATGTCTATGGCTACACCTTC
CSVEQDVYGYTF
>TRBJ1-1|.|once|TRBV5-4
TGTGCCAGCAGCCCTCGGGTCGCGGGGACTGAAGCTTTCTTT
CASSPRVAGTEAFF
>TRBJ2-7|.|few|TRBV19
TGTGCCAGTAGTATGGGCGGAAGCTCCTACGAGCAGTACTTC
CASSMGGSSYEQYF
>TRBJ1-2|TRBD1|few|TRBV7-2
TGTGCCAGCAGCGGGGACAGGCGGTATGGCTACACCTTC
CASSGDRRYGYTF
>TRBJ2-2|.|.|TRBV10-3
TGTGCCATCAGGGACACTATGAACACCGGGGAGCTGTTTTTT
CAIRDTMNTGELFF
>TRBJ2-1|TRBD2|.|TRBV24-1
TGTGCCACCAGCCGGGGGGGGCTGTGGAATGAGCAGTTCTTC
CATSRGGLWNEQFF
>TRBJ2-1|TRBD1|.|TRBV20-1
TGCAGTGCGGATTCCGGGACAGGAACCAGAAATGAGCAGTTCTTC
CSADSGTGTRNEQFF
>TRBJ2-2|TRBD1|few|TRBV7-2
TGTGCCAGCAGCTCCTGGGACAGGTCCGCCGGGGAGCTGTTTTTT
CASSSWDRSAGELFF
>TRBJ1-5|.|.|TRBV12-3/TRBV12-4
TGTGCCAGCAGTTTAGGATCGGGTCAGCCCCAGCATTTT
CASSLGSGQPQHF
>TRBJ1-2|.|few|TRBV5-1
TGCGCCAGCAGCTTCCTCGGGGGCGAGGAAAACTATGGCTACACCTTC
CASSFLGGEENYGYTF
>TRBJ2-2|.|many|TRBV5-1
TGTGCCAGCAGTTTTCAGGCAACCGGGGAGCTGTTTTTT
CASSFQATGELFF
>TRBJ2-1|.|.|TRBV7-2
TGTGCCAGCAGCTTACTTTGGGGCAATGAGCAGTTCTTC
CASSLLWGNEQFF
>TRBJ2-3|.|once|TRBV5-1
TGCGCCAGCAGTCGGACCTATAAAACAGATACGCAGTATTTT
CASSRTYKTDTQYF
>TRBJ1-2|TRBD1|few|TRBV4-1
TGCGCCAGCAGCCAACTAAATCAGGGGGCGCGGGGCTACACCTTC
CASSQLNQGARGYTF
>TRBJ1-3|.|few|TRBV12-5
TGTGCTCTCACGGGGGCCGGAAACACCATATATTTT
CALTGAGNTIYF
>TRBJ1-4|.|once|TRBV20-1
TGCAGTGCCCCCTACCGGGTTGCTAATGAAAAACTGTTTTTT
CSAPYRVANEKLFF